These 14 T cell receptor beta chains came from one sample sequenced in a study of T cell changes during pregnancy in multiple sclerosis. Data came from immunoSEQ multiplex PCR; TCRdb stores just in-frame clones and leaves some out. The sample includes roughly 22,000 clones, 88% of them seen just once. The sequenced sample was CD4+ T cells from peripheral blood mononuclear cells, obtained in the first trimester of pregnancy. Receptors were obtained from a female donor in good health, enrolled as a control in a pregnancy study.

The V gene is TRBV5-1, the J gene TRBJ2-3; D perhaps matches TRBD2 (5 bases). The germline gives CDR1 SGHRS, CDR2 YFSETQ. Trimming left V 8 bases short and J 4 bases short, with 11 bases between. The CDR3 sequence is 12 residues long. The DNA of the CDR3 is TGCGCCAGAAACCTAGCCGCAGATACGCAGTATTTT. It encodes CARNLAADTQYF.

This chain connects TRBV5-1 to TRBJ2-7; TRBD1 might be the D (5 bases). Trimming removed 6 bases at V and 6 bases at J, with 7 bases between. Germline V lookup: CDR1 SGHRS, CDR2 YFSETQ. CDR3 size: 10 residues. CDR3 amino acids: CASIQGEQYF. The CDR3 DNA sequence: TGCGCCAGCATTCAGGGCGAGCAGTACTTC.

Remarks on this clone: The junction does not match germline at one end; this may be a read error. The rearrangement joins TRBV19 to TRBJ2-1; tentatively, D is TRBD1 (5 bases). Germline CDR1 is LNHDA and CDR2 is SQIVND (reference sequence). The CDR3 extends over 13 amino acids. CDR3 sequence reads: CASSITGYNERFF. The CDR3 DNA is TGTGCCAGTAGTATCACAGGCTACAATGAGCGGTTCTTC.

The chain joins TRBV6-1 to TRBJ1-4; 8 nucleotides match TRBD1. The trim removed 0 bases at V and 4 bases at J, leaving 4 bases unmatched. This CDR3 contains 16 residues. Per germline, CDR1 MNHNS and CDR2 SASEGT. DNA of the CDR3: TGTGCCAGCAGTGAAGCGACAGGGGCGTTTAATGAAAAACTGTTTTTT. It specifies CASSEATGAFNEKLFF.

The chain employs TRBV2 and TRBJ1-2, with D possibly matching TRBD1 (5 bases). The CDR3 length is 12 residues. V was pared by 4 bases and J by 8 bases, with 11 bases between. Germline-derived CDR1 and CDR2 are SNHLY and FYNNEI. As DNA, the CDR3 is TGTGCCAGCAGTGGGGAGGGGCACGGCTACACCTTC. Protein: CASSGEGHGYTF.

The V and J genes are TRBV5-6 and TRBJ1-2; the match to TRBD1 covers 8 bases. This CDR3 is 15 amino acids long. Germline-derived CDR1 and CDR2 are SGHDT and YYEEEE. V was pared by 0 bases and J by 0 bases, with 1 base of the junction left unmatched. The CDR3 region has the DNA TGTGCCAGCAGCTTGGGACAGGGGCCTAACTATGGCTACACCTTC. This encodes CASSLGQGPNYGYTF.

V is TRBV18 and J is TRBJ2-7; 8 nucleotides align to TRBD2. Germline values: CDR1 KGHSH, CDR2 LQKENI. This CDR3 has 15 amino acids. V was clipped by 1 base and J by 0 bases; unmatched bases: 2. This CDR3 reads CASSPLAGSSYEQYF. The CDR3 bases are TGTGCCAGCTCACCACTAGCGGGGAGCTCCTACGAGCAGTACTTC.

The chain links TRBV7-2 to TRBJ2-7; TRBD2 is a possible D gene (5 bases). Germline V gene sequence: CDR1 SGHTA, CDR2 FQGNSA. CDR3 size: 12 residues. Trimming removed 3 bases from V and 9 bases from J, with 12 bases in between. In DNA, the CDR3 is TGTGCCAGCAGCTTGGGGTTGCGGGCGCAGTACTTC. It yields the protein CASSLGLRAQYF. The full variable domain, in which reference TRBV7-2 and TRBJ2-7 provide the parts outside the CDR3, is GAGVSQSPSNKVTEKGKDVELRCDPISGHTALYWYRQSLGQGLEFLIYFQGNSAPDKSGLPSDRFSAERTGGSVSTLTIQRTQQEDSAVYLCASSLGLRAQYFGPGTRLTVT.

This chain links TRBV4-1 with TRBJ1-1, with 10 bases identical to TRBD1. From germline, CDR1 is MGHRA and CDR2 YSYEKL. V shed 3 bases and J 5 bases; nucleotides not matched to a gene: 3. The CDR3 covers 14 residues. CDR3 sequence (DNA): TGCGCCAGCAGCCAGGGACAGGGGTGGACTGAAGCTTTCTTT. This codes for CASSQGQGWTEAFF.

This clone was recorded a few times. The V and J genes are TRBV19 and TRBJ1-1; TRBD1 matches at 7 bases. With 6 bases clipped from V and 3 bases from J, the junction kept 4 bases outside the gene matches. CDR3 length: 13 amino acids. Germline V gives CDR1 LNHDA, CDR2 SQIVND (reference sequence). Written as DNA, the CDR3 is TGTGCCAGTAGAGGGGGCAGGTACACTGAAGCTTTCTTT. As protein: CASRGGRYTEAFF. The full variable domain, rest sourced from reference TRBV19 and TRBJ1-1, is DGGITQSPKYLFRKEGQNVTLSCEQNLNHDAMYWYRQDPGQGLRLIYYSQIVNDFQKGDIAEGYSVSREKKESFPLTVTSAQKNPTAFYLCASRGGRYTEAFFGQGTRLTVV.

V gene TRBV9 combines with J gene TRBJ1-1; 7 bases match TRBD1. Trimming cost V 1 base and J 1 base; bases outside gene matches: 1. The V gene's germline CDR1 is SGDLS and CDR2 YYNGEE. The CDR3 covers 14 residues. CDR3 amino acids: CASSVRGRNTEAFF. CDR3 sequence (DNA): TGTGCCAGCAGCGTAAGGGGGCGGAACACTGAAGCTTTCTTT.

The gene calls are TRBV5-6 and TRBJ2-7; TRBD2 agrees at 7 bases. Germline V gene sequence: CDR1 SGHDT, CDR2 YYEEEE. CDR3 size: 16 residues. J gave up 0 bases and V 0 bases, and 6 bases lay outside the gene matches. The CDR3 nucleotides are TGTGCCAGCAGCTTGGCTCCCACGGGGGGCTCCTACGAGCAGTACTTC. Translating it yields CASSLAPTGGSYEQYF. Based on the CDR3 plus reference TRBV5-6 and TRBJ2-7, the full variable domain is DAGVTQSPTHLIKTRGQQVTLRCSPKSGHDTVSWYQQALGQGPQFIFQYYEEEERQRGNFPDRFSGHQFPNYSSELNVNALLLGDSALYLCASSLAPTGGSYEQYFGPGTRLTVT.

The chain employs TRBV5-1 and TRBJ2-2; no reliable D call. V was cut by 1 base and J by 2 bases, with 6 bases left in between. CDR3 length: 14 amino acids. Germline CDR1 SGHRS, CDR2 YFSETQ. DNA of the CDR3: TGCGCCAGCAGCTTGAATAGAAACACCGGGGAGCTGTTTTTT. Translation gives CASSLNRNTGELFF.

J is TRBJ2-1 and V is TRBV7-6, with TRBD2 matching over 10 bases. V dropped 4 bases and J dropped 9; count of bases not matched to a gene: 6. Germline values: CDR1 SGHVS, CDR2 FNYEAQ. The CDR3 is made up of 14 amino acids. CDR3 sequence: CASSYQRGGGEQFF. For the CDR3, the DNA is TGTGCCAGCAGCTATCAGCGGGGGGGCGGTGAGCAGTTCTTC.